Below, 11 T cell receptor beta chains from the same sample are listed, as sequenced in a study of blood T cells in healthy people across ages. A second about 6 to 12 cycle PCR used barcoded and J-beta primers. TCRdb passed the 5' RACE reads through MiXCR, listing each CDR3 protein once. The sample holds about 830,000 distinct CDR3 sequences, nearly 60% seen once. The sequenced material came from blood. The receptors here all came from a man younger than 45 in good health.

CDR3 in amino acids: CSVEELQRETQYF. In DNA form, the CDR3 reads TGCAGCGTTGAAGAGTTACAGCGAGAGACCCAGTACTTC. The chain uses TRBV29-1 and TRBJ2-5; D is unresolved. V lost 0 bases and J lost 4, with 9 bases in between. Germline assignment: CDR1 SQVTM and CDR2 ANQGSEA. The CDR3 totals 13 residues.

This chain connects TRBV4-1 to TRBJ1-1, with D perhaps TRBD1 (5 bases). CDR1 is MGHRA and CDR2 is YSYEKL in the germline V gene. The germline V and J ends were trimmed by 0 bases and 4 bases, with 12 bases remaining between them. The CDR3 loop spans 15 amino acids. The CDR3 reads CASSQDGALGTEAFF. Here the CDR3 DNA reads TGCGCCAGCAGCCAAGATGGGGCTTTGGGCACTGAAGCTTTCTTT.

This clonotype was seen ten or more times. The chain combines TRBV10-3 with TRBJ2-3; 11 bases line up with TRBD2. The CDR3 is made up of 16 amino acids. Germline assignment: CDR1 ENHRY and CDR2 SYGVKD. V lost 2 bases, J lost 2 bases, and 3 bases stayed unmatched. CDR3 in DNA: TGTGCCATCAGTGAGGGGACTAGCGGTGACACAGATACGCAGTATTTT. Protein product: CAISEGTSGDTDTQYF.

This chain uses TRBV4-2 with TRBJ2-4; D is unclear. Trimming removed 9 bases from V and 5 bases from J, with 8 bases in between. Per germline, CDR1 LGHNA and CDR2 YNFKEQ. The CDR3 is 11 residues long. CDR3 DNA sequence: TGTGCCAGTGCAGTAGAAAACATTCAGTACTTC. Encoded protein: CASAVENIQYF.

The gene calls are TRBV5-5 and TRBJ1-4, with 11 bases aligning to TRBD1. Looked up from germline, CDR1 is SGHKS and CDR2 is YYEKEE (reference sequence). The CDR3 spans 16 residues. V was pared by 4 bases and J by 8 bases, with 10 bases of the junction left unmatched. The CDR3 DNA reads TGTGCCAGCAGCGTCGGACAGGGGGCATGGGAGGAAAAACTGTTTTTT. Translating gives CASSVGQGAWEEKLFF.

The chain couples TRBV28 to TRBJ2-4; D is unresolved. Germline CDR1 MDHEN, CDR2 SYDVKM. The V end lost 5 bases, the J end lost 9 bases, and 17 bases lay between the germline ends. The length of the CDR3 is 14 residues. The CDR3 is CASSGPVVAGIQYF. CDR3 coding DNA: TGTGCCAGCAGTGGGCCTGTGGTGGCCGGCATTCAGTACTTC.

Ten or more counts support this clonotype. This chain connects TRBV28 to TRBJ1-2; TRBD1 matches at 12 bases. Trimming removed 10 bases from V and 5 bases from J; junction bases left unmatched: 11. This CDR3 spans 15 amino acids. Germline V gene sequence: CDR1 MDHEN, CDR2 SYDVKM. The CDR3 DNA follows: TGTGCCACCTCCGGTCCGGGACAGGGGGCTTATGGCTACACCTTC. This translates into CATSGPGQGAYGYTF.

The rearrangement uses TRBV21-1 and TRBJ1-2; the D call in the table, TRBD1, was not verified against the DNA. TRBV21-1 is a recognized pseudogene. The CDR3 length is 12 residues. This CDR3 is CASKGVGLSYTF. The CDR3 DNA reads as TGTGCCAGCAAGGGGGTTGGTCTTAGCTACACCTTC.

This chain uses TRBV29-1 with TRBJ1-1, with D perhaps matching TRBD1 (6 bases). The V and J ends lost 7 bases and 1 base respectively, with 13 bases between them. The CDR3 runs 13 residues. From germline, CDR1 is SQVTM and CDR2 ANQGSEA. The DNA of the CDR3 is TGCAGCGGAACAGGGTCGCGGAACACTGAAGCTTTCTTT. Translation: CSGTGSRNTEAFF.

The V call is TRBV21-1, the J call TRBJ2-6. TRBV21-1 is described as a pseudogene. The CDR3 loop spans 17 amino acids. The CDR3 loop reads CASSRGRDSSGANVLTF. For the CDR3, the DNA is TGTGCCAGCAGCAGAGGGCGTGACTCTTCTGGGGCCAACGTCCTGACTTTC.

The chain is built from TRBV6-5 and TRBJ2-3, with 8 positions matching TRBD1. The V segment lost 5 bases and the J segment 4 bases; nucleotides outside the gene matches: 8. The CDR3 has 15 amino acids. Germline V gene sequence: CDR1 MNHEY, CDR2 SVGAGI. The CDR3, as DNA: TGTGCCAGCAGTAGACAGGGGTCGCTTCCAGATACGCAGTATTTT. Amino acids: CASSRQGSLPDTQYF.